Each of the 20 T cell receptor beta chains below was sequenced from the same sample in a study of blood T cells in healthy people across ages. Together with a sample-barcoded 5' primer, a J-beta primer mix was included in a second PCR lasting about 7 to 11 cycles. MiXCR, run by TCRdb on the 5' RACE reads, gives a single entry per CDR3 protein. The sample lists 1.5 million to 2 million distinct CDR3 sequences; about 28% were seen once. Sequencing used blood. Receptors were obtained from a woman in her thirties in good health.

Note on this clonotype: Sequence at one end of the junction differs from germline and may be a read error. This chain links TRBV2 with TRBJ1-2; 7 bases are shared with TRBD1. The CDR3 spans 12 residues. Germline V gene sequence: CDR1 SNHLY, CDR2 FYNNEI. CDR3 region: CASTSGGYDYTF. The CDR3 nucleotides read TGTGCCAGCACCTCAGGGGGGTATGACTACACCTTC.

The chain couples TRBV6-6 to TRBJ1-1; the D is unclear. V lost 0 bases, J lost 12 bases, and 11 bases lay in between. Per the germline V gene, CDR1 is MNHNY and CDR2 is SVGAGI (reference sequence). This CDR3 is 12 amino acids long. This chain's CDR3 is CASSYSSGEPFF. In DNA form, the CDR3 reads TGTGCCAGCAGTTACTCGAGTGGGGAACCTTTCTTT.

J is TRBJ2-1 and V is TRBV21-1; the D segment call TRBD2 is taken from the table without a DNA check. TRBV21-1 is a known pseudogene. The CDR3 is made up of 16 amino acids. CDR3 loop: CASSPLVPGDYNEQFF. As DNA, the CDR3 is TGCGCCAGCAGCCCTCTGGTCCCCGGAGACTACAATGAGCAGTTCTTC.

This clonotype was detected ten times or more. The V and J genes are TRBV5-1 and TRBJ2-7, with 7 bases aligning to TRBD2. The CDR3 contains 17 residues. V was pared by 4 bases and J by 2 bases, with 15 bases of the junction left unmatched. Germline loops: CDR1 SGHRS, CDR2 YFSETQ. DNA for the CDR3: TGCGCCAGCAGCCGCAACGGGGGTACGGGGGGTACCTACGAGCAGTACTTC. Translation gives CASSRNGGTGGTYEQYF.

This clonotype was counted at least ten times. The J gene is TRBJ2-5, the V gene TRBV7-3, with 8 positions matching TRBD2. The CDR3 has 14 residues. Germline assignment: CDR1 SGHTA and CDR2 FQGTGA. V shed 3 bases and J 5 bases; nucleotides not matched to a gene: 5. The CDR3 DNA follows: TGTGCCAGCAGCTTCGCGGGGGGCGGGGAGACCCAGTACTTC. This sequence encodes CASSFAGGGETQYF.

This chain connects TRBV3-1 to TRBJ1-2, with D possibly being TRBD1 (6 bases). Germline V gives CDR1 LGHDT, CDR2 YNNKEL (reference sequence). Trimming removed 3 bases from V and 8 bases from J, with 22 bases in between. The CDR3 runs to 16 residues. CDR3 in DNA: TGTGCCAGCAGCCAGGGGGGGGCGGGGGCGTTACGCGGCTACACCTTC. This encodes CASSQGGAGALRGYTF.

This clonotype was picked up a small number of times. The chain couples TRBV7-3 to TRBJ1-3; 8 bases are shared with TRBD1. The CDR3 extends over 14 amino acids. From germline, CDR1 is SGHTA and CDR2 FQGTGA. V lost 5 bases and J lost 2; bases outside the gene matches: 2. The CDR3 DNA reads TGTGCCAGCAGCGTACAGGGGGCTGGAAACACCATATATTTT. Its translation: CASSVQGAGNTIYF.

Comment on this clonotype: Being one base from a much bigger clone, this may be a read error. The chain joins TRBV4-1 to TRBJ2-1, with D unresolved. The germline V gene has CDR1 MGHRA and CDR2 YSYEKL. The V and J ends lost 4 bases and 13 bases respectively, with 23 bases between them. The CDR3 runs to 15 residues. The CDR3 loop reads CASSPEFVRSETQFF. CDR3 DNA: TGCGCCAGCAGCCCCGAGTTTGTTCGATCAGAGACCCAGTTCTTC.

A few counts support this clonotype. V is TRBV6-1 and J is TRBJ2-4; 7 bases are shared with TRBD1. This CDR3 is built from 15 residues. In germline, CDR1 is MNHNS, CDR2 SASEGT. The V segment lost 1 base and the J segment 13 bases; nucleotides outside the gene matches: 13. CDR3 loop: CASSEEGARYDEQYF. The CDR3 nucleotides read TGTGCCAGCAGTGAAGAGGGGGCGCGATACGATGAGCAGTACTTC.

The chain links TRBV13 to TRBJ2-5; weak D call: TRBD2 (6 bases). V was trimmed by 6 bases and J by 11 bases, leaving 25 bases between them. The germline CDR1 and CDR2 sequences are PRHDT and FYEKMQ (reference sequence). The CDR3 length is 15 residues. The CDR3 loop reads CASSSPGSSSGEQYF. CDR3 sequence (DNA): TGTGCCAGCAGTTCCCCCGGGTCCTCCTCGGGGGAGCAGTACTTC. The complete variable domain, with remaining parts taken from reference TRBV13 and TRBJ2-5, reads AAGVIQSPRHLIKEKRETATLKCYPIPRHDTVYWYQQGPGQDPQFLISFYEKMQSDKGSIPDRFSAQQFSDYHSELNMSSLELGDSALYFCASSSPGSSSGEQYFGPGTRLLVL.

This clonotype was observed many times. The CDR3 nucleotides are TGTGCCAGCAGCTTCGAAGGGTCTACCCCAATCGGGCGCGGCTACACCTTC. It is translated as CASSFEGSTPIGRGYTF. V gene TRBV7-2 combines with J gene TRBJ1-2, with no clear D. The CDR3 sequence is 17 residues long. The V gene's germline CDR1 is SGHTA and CDR2 FQGNSA. Trimming took 3 bases from V and 8 from J, leaving 25 bases between them.

J is TRBJ2-1 and V is TRBV7-9; D is undetermined. Trimming took off 5 bases at V and 2 bases at J, with 7 bases between the two ends. CDR1 and CDR2 from the germline V gene are SEHNR and FQNEAQ (reference sequence). This CDR3 comprises 13 residues. CDR3: CASSPPAYNEQFF. The DNA for the CDR3 is TGTGCCAGCAGCCCTCCCGCCTACAATGAGCAGTTCTTC.

The V gene is TRBV4-3, the J gene TRBJ2-5; TRBD2 agrees at 10 bases. Germline CDR1 is LGHNA and CDR2 is YSLEER. V was pared by 5 bases and J by 0 bases, with 6 bases of the junction left unmatched. This CDR3 has 16 amino acids. The CDR3: CASSKASGRNQETQYF. CDR3 sequence (DNA): TGCGCCAGCAGCAAGGCTAGCGGGAGAAACCAAGAGACCCAGTACTTC.

The chain links TRBV9 to TRBJ2-4, with TRBD1 matching over 7 bases. The end of the DNA aligns better with TRBJ2-7, so the J call may be wrong. This CDR3 has 15 amino acids. Germline V lookup: CDR1 SGDLS, CDR2 YYNGEE. This chain's CDR3 is CASSVAVGTAYEQYF. CDR3 DNA sequence: TGTGCCAGCAGCGTAGCCGTCGGGACAGCCTACGAGCAGTACTTC.

This clonotype was counted only a few times. V usage is TRBV7-2 and J usage is TRBJ2-3; D ambiguous. Germline assignment: CDR1 SGHTA and CDR2 FQGNSA. The V and J ends lost 4 bases and 7 bases respectively, with 12 bases between them. This CDR3 spans 13 amino acids. This CDR3 reads CASSYPNTHTQYF. In DNA, the CDR3 is TGTGCCAGCAGCTACCCCAACACGCATACGCAGTATTTT. The variable domain in full, completed from reference TRBV7-2 and TRBJ2-3, reads GAGVSQSPSNKVTEKGKDVELRCDPISGHTALYWYRQSLGQGLEFLIYFQGNSAPDKSGLPSDRFSAERTGGSVSTLTIQRTQQEDSAVYLCASSYPNTHTQYFGPGTRLTVL.

This chain uses TRBV6-6 with TRBJ1-3, with D possibly being TRBD1 (5 bases). The CDR3 is made up of 16 amino acids. CDR1 MNHNY and CDR2 SVGAGI come from the germline V gene (reference sequence). Between the trimmed V and J ends, which lost 6 bases and 0 bases, there was a span of 15 bases. CDR3 in amino acids: CASRGTQGVSGNTIYF. The CDR3 nucleotides are TGTGCCAGCAGGGGAACGCAGGGAGTCTCTGGAAACACCATATATTTT.

The chain uses TRBV7-6 and TRBJ2-5; D gene unclear. The J call may be wrong; the DNA end is better matched by TRBJ2-7. The germline V gene encodes CDR1 SGHVS and CDR2 FNYEAQ. The CDR3 spans 16 residues. CDR3 sequence (DNA): TGTGCCAGCAGCTTAAAAACGACGGGTAAATCCTACGAGCAGTACTTC. This codes for CASSLKTTGKSYEQYF.

The chain carries TRBV7-9 and TRBJ1-2; TRBD1 might be the D (6 bases). Germline assignment: CDR1 SEHNR and CDR2 FQNEAQ (reference sequence). This CDR3 comprises 15 residues. With 1 base removed from V and 2 bases from J, the gap between germline ends came to 11 bases. The CDR3 is CASSLGDTLNYGYTF. The CDR3 DNA is TGTGCCAGCAGCTTAGGGGACACCTTAAACTATGGCTACACCTTC.

The chain carries TRBV5-1 and TRBJ2-1, with 8 bases identical to TRBD2. The CDR3 extends over 15 amino acids. Unmatched junction bases numbered 6, after V lost 4 bases and J lost 3 bases. The germline V gene has CDR1 SGHRS and CDR2 YFSETQ. As DNA, the CDR3 is TGCGCCAGCAGCCAGACTAGCGTAGGCTACAATGAGCAGTTCTTC. Its protein is CASSQTSVGYNEQFF.

The chain couples TRBV4-2 to TRBJ2-5, with D perhaps given as TRBD1 or TRBD2 (5 bases each). V lost 0 bases and J lost 3, with 8 bases in between. CDR1 LGHNA and CDR2 YNFKEQ come from the germline V gene. This CDR3 has 14 amino acids. Here the CDR3 reads CASSQDVGEETQYF. In nucleotides, the CDR3 is TGTGCCAGCAGCCAAGATGTGGGGGAAGAGACCCAGTACTTC.